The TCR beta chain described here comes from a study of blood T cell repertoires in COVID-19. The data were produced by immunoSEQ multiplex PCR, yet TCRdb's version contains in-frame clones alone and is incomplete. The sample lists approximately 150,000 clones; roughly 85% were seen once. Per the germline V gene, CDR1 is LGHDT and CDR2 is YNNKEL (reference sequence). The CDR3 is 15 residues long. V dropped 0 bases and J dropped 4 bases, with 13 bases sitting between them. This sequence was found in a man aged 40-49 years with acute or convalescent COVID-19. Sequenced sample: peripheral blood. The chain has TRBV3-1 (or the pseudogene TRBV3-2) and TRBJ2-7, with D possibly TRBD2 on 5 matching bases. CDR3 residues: CASSQDRSGPYEQYF. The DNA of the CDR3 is TGTGCCAGCAGCCAAGATAGAAGCGGACCGTACGAGCAGTACTTC.